This entry concerns a single T cell receptor beta chain. This clone's antigen is unknown. An end of the junction differs from the germline gene, which may be a read error. Measured from the cysteine to the phenylalanine, the CDR3 is 11 residues long. The CDR3 DNA has 33 bases and is translated from base 1. CDR1 and CDR2 (SQVTM, ANQGSEA) derive from the germline V gene. The immunoSEQ Assay, a bias-controlled multiplex PCR, was used to amplify TCRbeta CDR3 regions from genomic DNA. In the paper's pipeline: The number of nucleated cells in each sample was estimated from the amplification of reference gene primers within the assay. Sequence reads were collapsed and filtered to measure the absolute abundance of every unique TCRbeta CDR3 rearrangement. For each sample, productive Simpson clonality was calculated as the square root of Simpson's diversity index across productive rearrangements. The table was pulled from immuneACCESS by TCRdb, which kept in-frame rearrangements only. Such tables lose some clones; where checked, under half of the loss comes from unresolved V genes, and the rest has no known cause. The V and J calls and clone size are taken from that table; D and trimming were inferred from the DNA. The sample data list fewer than 60,000 clones, and roughly 79% of these were observed just once. The ten top clones hold roughly 3.5% of the sample.

The collaborating institutions used their own protocols to collect whole blood in K2EDTA tubes. For TCRbeta analysis, collaborator samples were shipped as frozen whole blood, as isolated PBMCs, or as DNA extracted from either sample type. The data stem from a study of blood T cell repertoires in COVID-19 (dated by TCRdb to 2020 to 2022). Looking at the study overall: The collaborator samples originated in the United States, Italy and Spain and spanned the acute and convalescent phases of COVID-19. The prospective study material was composed of cDNA or gDNA derived from T cells, B-cell-depleted T cells, or PBMCs. Subjects who had been exposed to COVID-19, were actively infected with it, or had recovered from it provided the deeply sampled blood TCRbeta repertoires that made up the dataset. The repertoires were released in a freely available public database meant as a resource for research on the immune response to SARS-CoV-2. Samples were obtained from the ongoing ImmuneRACE study (first 160 participants) and from 1,254 subjects provided by 6 global collaborators. Sample metadata almost always included a de-identified subject ID, COVID-19 status, age in years and sex. HLA class I and class II types, where available, came from metadata supplied by the sample provider rather than from assay-based typing. Results and caveats for the whole study, not just this receptor: Clinical and demographic metadata were provided uncurated, with the amount varying by source and participant.

Material: peripheral blood. Rearrangement joined TRBV29-1 to TRBJ1-2; the D gene is perhaps TRBD1, on 5 matching bases. This TCR was sampled from a man aged 55 to 70 with acute or convalescent COVID-19. In nucleotide form, the sequence is TGCAGCGTTGTATCCGGGACTTACCCTCTCTTC. It specifies CSVVSGTYPLF.